The clone carrying this T cell receptor beta chain occurred many times. Its antigen is not known. The sample belongs to a study of T-cell memory formation after mild COVID-19. V was shortened by 6 bases and J by 5 bases, with 10 bases between the two germline ends. The CDR3 covers 12 residues. Employing constant-segment primers, 5'RACE generated TCR alpha and TCR beta cDNA libraries bearing sample barcodes and UMIs. Each CDR3 protein gets one entry after TCRdb re-called the 5' RACE reads with MiXCR. This table holds approximately 150,000 distinct CDR3 sequences, approximately 15% found once. Study observations and caveats: Cross-reactive memory appears to have joined, as suggested by some responding clones showing up in pre-infection memory.

This sequence joins TRBV12-3 or TRBV12-4 and TRBJ1-2; maybe TRBD1 (5 bases). This TCR came from an adult woman who had mild COVID-19 (a few samples of this study predate the infection). Cell type and time point are not known. The sequencing input was PBMCs or a T cell subset sorted from them (not recorded which). CDR3 sequence: CASRAGGYGYTF. The CDR3 bases are TGTGCCAGCAGAGCCGGGGGGTATGGCTACACCTTC.